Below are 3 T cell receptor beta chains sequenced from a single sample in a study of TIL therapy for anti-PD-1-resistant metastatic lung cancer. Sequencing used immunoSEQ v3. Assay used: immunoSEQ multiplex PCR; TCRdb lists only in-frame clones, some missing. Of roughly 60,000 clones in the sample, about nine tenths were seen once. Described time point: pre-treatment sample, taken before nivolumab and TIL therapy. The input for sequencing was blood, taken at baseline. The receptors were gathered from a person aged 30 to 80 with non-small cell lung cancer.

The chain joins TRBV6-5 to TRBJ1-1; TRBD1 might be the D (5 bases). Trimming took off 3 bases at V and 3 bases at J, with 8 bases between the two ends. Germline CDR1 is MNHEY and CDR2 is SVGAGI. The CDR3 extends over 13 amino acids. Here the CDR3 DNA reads TGTGCCAGCAGTTATCAGGGATACACTGAAGCTTTCTTT. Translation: CASSYQGYTEAFF.

This chain's CDR3 is CASSQDYSGRRETQYF. DNA for the CDR3: TGTGCCAGCAGCCAAGATTACAGCGGGAGAAGAGAGACCCAGTACTTC. The genes are TRBV3-1 (or the pseudogene TRBV3-2) and TRBJ2-5, with TRBD2 matching over 8 bases. The ends lost 0 bases at V and 4 bases at J; junction bases unmatched: 7. This CDR3 has 16 residues. Germline V CDR1 and CDR2: LGHDT, YNNKEL (reference sequence).

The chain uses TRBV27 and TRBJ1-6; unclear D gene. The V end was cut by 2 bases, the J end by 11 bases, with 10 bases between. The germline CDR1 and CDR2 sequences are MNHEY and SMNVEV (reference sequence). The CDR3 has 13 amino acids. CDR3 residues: CASSLRPVTPLHF. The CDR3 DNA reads TGTGCCAGCAGTTTAAGACCCGTGACACCCCTCCACTTT.